These 4 T cell receptor beta chains came from one sample sequenced in a study of blood T cell repertoires in COVID-19. Clones were sequenced by immunoSEQ multiplex PCR, and TCRdb holds only the in-frame ones, with some missing. The sample consists of over 250,000 clones, around 89% of them appearing once. What was sequenced was PBMCs or T cells enriched from blood (not recorded which). The receptors were sampled from a man aged 35 to 55 who had recovered from COVID-19.

This rearrangement joins TRBV19 to TRBJ1-5, with D unresolved. The CDR3 loop spans 14 amino acids. Trimming cost V 7 bases and J 6 bases, with 16 bases left between them. Germline loops: CDR1 LNHDA, CDR2 SQIVND (reference sequence). CDR3 protein: CASKEPQSVQPQHF. The CDR3 region has the DNA TGTGCCAGTAAGGAGCCACAATCGGTTCAGCCCCAGCATTTT.

Only a few counts were recorded for this clone. The chain uses TRBV4-1 and TRBJ2-7; 7 bases are a match to TRBD1. Germline CDR1 MGHRA, CDR2 YSYEKL. The junction had 6 bases not matched to a gene; V was cut back by 1 base and J by 3 bases. The CDR3 is made up of 15 amino acids. The CDR3 reads CASSQAPGTVYEQYF. The CDR3 DNA follows: TGCGCCAGCAGCCAAGCCCCAGGGACAGTCTACGAGCAGTACTTC.

The chain has TRBV11-3 and TRBJ1-5, with D possibly matching TRBD1 (6 bases). With 6 bases removed from V and 7 bases from J, the gap between germline ends came to 13 bases. The CDR3 runs to 13 residues. The germline V gene has CDR1 SGHNT and CDR2 YENEEA. The CDR3 DNA sequence: TGTGCCAGCAGTGCGAGGGGGGGACAGCCCCAGCATTTT. It is translated as CASSARGGQPQHF. The variable domain in full, completed from reference TRBV11-3 and TRBJ1-5, reads EAGVVQSPRYKIIEKKQPVAFWCNPISGHNTLYWYLQNLGQGPELLIRYENEEAVDDSQLPKDRFSAERLKGVDSTLKIQPAELGDSAVYLCASSARGGQPQHFGDGTRLSIL.

The genes are TRBV18 and TRBJ1-1; 7 bases are shared with TRBD1. Germline V CDR1 and CDR2: KGHSH, LQKENI. This CDR3 contains 14 residues. Trimming at V came to 3 bases and at J to 10 bases, leaving 11 bases not matched to a gene. CDR3 bases: TGTGCCAGCTCACCTTCCGGGACAGACTTTCTAGCTTTCTTT. Protein: CASSPSGTDFLAFF.